Listed here is a single T cell receptor (beta chain). What antigen it recognizes has not been identified. One end of the junction fails to match germline, which may point to a read error. Without any cell sorting, total RNA and DNA were extracted together from approximately 22-30 mg of bulk tissue using the AllPrep DNA/RNA mini kit. Surgical resection was performed in China between November 2015 and 2016 on about 5 patients with histopathologically diagnosed primary liver carcinoma. At the time of sampling, the patients were treatment-naive and had chronic HBV infection. Five spatially separated regions were sampled from each tumor: the superior, inferior, left-lateral and right-lateral poles, plus the tumor centre. Histology showed that every tumor sample contained more than 90% viable tumor cells. Fresh tumor and adjacent tissue pieces were bisected; one half was stored in RNAlater at -80°C, the other sent for histology.

The data were taken from a study of tumor-infiltrating lymphocytes in primary liver carcinoma (dated by TCRdb to 2016 to 2017). As for the study more broadly: The five patients, three men and two women aged 30 to 69 years, had hepatocellular carcinoma (four) or combined HCC and intrahepatic cholangiocarcinoma (one). The tumors of the five patients were staged as T1-T3 N0M0, with maximum diameters ranging from roughly 4 to 10 cm. Each sample produced roughly 3.5 to 8 million productive TCRbeta reads, and read depth showed no significant difference between tissue types. The study combined TCRbeta repertoire sequencing, expression microarrays and whole-exome sequencing across five regions of each liver tumor, with adjacent normal tissue and blood. A total of 35 or so specimens from 5 patients, comprising around 25 tumor regions, 5 adjacent noncancerous liver tissues and 5 peripheral blood samples, were covered by TCRbeta repertoire sequencing. The 25 or so tumor region samples were profiled with Agilent mRNA microarrays so that TCRbeta repertoire diversity could be related to the local molecular phenotype. Technical replicate repertoires showed high reproducibility, with mean shared-clone rates roughly 0.87 and correlation coefficients above 0.98.

Starting from 500 to 600 ng total RNA, TCRbeta-specific cDNA was produced by reverse transcription with a constant-region primer and ProtoScript II reverse transcriptase. Three nested multiplex PCR rounds, following a slightly modified ARM-PCR procedure, were used to build the TCRbeta libraries. Each of the first two PCR rounds ran for roughly 9 cycles and used multiplex TRBV1-TRBV30 forward primers together with a Cbeta reverse primer. Sample barcodes and Illumina adapters were added in a final 25-cycle PCR with Deep VentR polymerase. Before sequencing, amplicons of 200-500 bp were purified from gel using a QIAquick gel extraction kit. The TCRbeta amplicons were sequenced with 250-bp paired-end reads on an Illumina HiSeq 2500. Per the source publication's procedure: Trimmomatic v0.33 was used to quality-trim the reads, and FLASH v1.2.11 was used to merge paired reads so that full CDR3 sequences could be recovered. MiGEC v1.2.1b assigned V, D and J germline segments to the rearranged TCRbeta sequences. Clonotype statistics and Shannon-Wiener diversity indices were computed with VDJtools v1.0.0. To cut down on sampling bias, every analysis after diversity analysis relied on just the 250 most abundant clonotypes from each sample. The public reads were reprocessed in TCRdb via fastp at Q25 and MiXCR, keeping in-frame beta chains. Each entry is one CDR3 protein sequence, shown with its most common DNA and genes. TCRdb, not the original authors, processed these V and J calls. The sample profile shows more than 40,000 distinct CDR3 sequences; about three quarters of them were found once. 25% to 35% of the sample rests with the top ten.

CDR3 length: 13 amino acids, cysteine to phenylalanine. The only DNA kept is the CDR3, 39 bases in frame from the first base. Reading the germline V gene (reference sequence) gives CDR1 MNHNY and CDR2 SVGAGI. The paper as a whole reports these results and caveats: The top 250 clones made up a significantly larger repertoire fraction in tumors than in blood (p = 0.039). Repertoire overlap was higher between tumor regions (mean roughly 36%) than tumor-adjacent (approximately 17%) or tumor-blood (14%) pairs, consistent with antigen-driven expansion. Comparison of CD4+ and CD8+ T cell repertoires was precluded by the use of bulk unsorted samples. Only the TCR beta chain was sequenced, which likely underestimates true repertoire diversity because unpaired alpha chains were not captured. Only 4 or 5 patients were included in the study, and the authors note that the findings should be validated in a larger study. Only about 8-24% of top clones were present in all five regions of a tumor, suggesting spatial heterogeneity of tumor-infiltrating T cells.

This clonotype originated in a man in his forties or fifties with primary liver carcinoma and hepatitis B virus infection. Sequenced material: liver tumor tissue from sampling region 5. The sample's cell subset or site, from its label and the paper: tumor region T5, tumor centre. The rearrangement combines TRBV6-6 with TRBJ1-1; no D gene is confidently identified. CDR3 loop: CASRQSMNTEVFF. The DNA sequence is as follows: TGTGCTAGCAGGCAGAGCATGAACACTGAAGTTTTCTTT.